One T cell receptor beta chain is described in this entry. Its specificity is not known. In the PCR, 60 Vbeta and 13 Jbeta primers were used. Method: immunoSEQ multiplex PCR; TCRdb's copy keeps in-frame clones and lacks some. The table includes around 190,000 clones, roughly 9.5% detected once. The data derive from a study of cytomegalovirus exposure and HLA in healthy donors. General study points: Common viral pathogens were later found to be apparently linked to several of the most significant clusters. It was reported that TCR beta sequences correctly inferred the HLA-A and HLA-B alleles for most subjects.

Trimming at V came to 8 bases and at J to 8 bases, leaving 8 bases not matched to a gene. The length of the CDR3 is 14 residues. Germline values: CDR1 SNHLY, CDR2 FYNNEI. The sample comprised PBMCs. The clonotype originates from a young woman in good health and CMV-seropositive. The chain couples TRBV2 to TRBJ1-4; 10 bases fit TRBD1. The CDR3 DNA reads as TGTGCCAGCGGGGACAGGGGTCCGGGAGAAAAACTGTTTTTT. It yields the protein CASGDRGPGEKLFF.